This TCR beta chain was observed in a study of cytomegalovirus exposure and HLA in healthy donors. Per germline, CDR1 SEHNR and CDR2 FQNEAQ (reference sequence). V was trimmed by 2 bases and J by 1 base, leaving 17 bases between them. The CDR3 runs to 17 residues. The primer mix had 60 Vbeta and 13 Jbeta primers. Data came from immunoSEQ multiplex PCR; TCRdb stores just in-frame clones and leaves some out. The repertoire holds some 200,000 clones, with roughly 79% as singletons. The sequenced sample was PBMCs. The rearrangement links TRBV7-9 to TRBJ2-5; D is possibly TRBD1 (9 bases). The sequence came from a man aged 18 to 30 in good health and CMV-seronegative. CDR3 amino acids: CASSLREGQGFQETQYF. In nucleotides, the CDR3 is TGTGCCAGCAGCTTACGGGAGGGACAGGGTTTCCAAGAGACCCAGTACTTC.